This T cell receptor (beta chain) was sequenced during a study of shared clonotypes between healthy human individuals. Terminally differentiated effector memory CD45RA+ cells were left out of the naive CD8 fraction, which was CD45RO-negative and positively selected for CCR7. Germline V gives CDR1 SGHVS, CDR2 FQNEAQ. The CDR3 is made up of 17 amino acids. Trimming shortened V by 0 bases and J by 2 bases, and 14 bases separated the two germline ends. Each subset's genomic DNA was split evenly across several immunoSEQ plates. Profiling relied on immunoSEQ multiplex PCR, and the TCRdb table lists in-frame clones only, not all of them. The repertoire holds millions of clones, with just under 95% as singletons.

Sequenced sample: naive CD8+ T cells sorted from blood. This TCR came from a man between 18 and 29 years old in good health. The V gene is TRBV7-8, the J gene TRBJ1-5; D uncertain. The CDR3 protein is CASSLAGVLGGNQPQHF. CDR3 bases: TGTGCCAGCAGCTTAGCTGGGGTTCTGGGCGGCAATCAGCCCCAGCATTTT.